This TCR beta chain was observed in a study of T cell responses to AZD1222 COVID-19 vaccine. Findings of the study overall: Baseline testing showed seropositivity in only 6 or 7 AZD1222 recipients. Spike-wide vaccine-associated CD4 TCRs dominated at 160-218 and 743-854. Nearly half of spike-specific TCRs reportedly target unmutated variant regions.

This CDR3 region has 16 residues. V dropped 2 bases and J dropped 3; count of bases not matched to a gene: 8. Germline assignment: CDR1 SGHNT and CDR2 YYREEE (reference sequence). A remark on this clone: Its antigen is not identified.

The protocol was immunoSEQ multiplex PCR, while the TCRdb copy is restricted to in-frame clones and leaves out a portion. The sample has 150,000 or so clones; approximately 90% are singletons. The sequence came from an adult who received the MenACWY meningococcal vaccine as a control. The starting material was peripheral blood, obtained 28 days after the second dose of the MenACWY control vaccine. This rearrangement joins TRBV5-4 to TRBJ2-3; 8 bases line up with TRBD2. Written as DNA, the CDR3 is TGTGCCAGCAGCTTCCACAGCGGGAGTCGTACAGATACGCAGTATTTT. The encoded protein is CASSFHSGSRTDTQYF.